The TCR beta chain described here comes from a study of memory CD4+ T cells and cytomegalovirus serostatus. General observations from the study: The CMV-associated TCR signature appears largely within the CD4+ memory repertoire. A US-trained random forest predicted CMV serostatus with median AUC around 0.92.

The sort gate was single viable CD3+CD4+CD8-CD45RO+ cells for memory CD4+ T cells. Serostatus was set by detecting CMV pp150, pp28, p38, p52 IgG. The germline V gene has CDR1 SGDLS and CDR2 YYNGEE. The CDR3 length is 16 residues. V lost 0 bases, J lost 8 bases, and 8 bases stayed unmatched. Turning to this clone: Its antigen is unidentified.

As processed by the authors: Out-of-frame sequences were removed, leaving roughly 2,200,000 distinct TCRbeta sequences. Data came from immunoSEQ multiplex PCR; TCRdb stores just in-frame clones and leaves some out. V and J calls and clone size come straight from that table; D and trimming were deduced from the DNA. The data contain approximately 61,000 clones, about three quarters of them singletons. The chain couples TRBV9 to TRBJ2-1, with 10 bases lining up with TRBD2. What was sequenced was memory CD4+ T cells from blood. This clonotype was obtained from an adult in good health and CMV-seronegative. Some clones in this sample may be carry-over from other donors' samples. CDR3 nucleotide sequence: TGTGCCAGCAGCGTAGCTCCGACTAGCGGGTTCGATGAGCAGTTCTTC. Its translation is CASSVAPTSGFDEQFF.